This TCR beta chain was captured in a study of blood T cell repertoires in COVID-19. Study at large: The study drew acute and convalescent COVID-19 samples from the United States, Italy and Spain. From T cells, B-cell-depleted T cells, or PBMCs came the material, which was cDNA or gDNA.

This clone was counted a single time. As processed by the authors: Estimation of nucleated cell counts was performed using reference gene primer amplification. Only in-frame clones appear in the TCRdb table, and some are missing; sequencing was by immunoSEQ multiplex PCR. From that table come the V and J calls and clone size; the DNA was used to work out D and trimming. Of over 300,000 clones in the sample, more than 70% were seen once. The germline V and J ends were trimmed by 0 bases and 3 bases, with 19 bases remaining between them. From germline, CDR1 is SGDLS and CDR2 YYNGEE. CDR3 length equals 17 residues.

Sample: peripheral blood. This TCR was sampled from a woman between 50 and 59 years old with acute or convalescent COVID-19. The chain combines TRBV9 with TRBJ2-7; D is perhaps TRBD2 (6 bases). For the CDR3, the DNA is TGTGCCAGCAGCGTAGACGGTAGGATAGGGGAGGACTACGAGCAGTACTTC. Translating gives CASSVDGRIGEDYEQYF. The full variable domain, rest sourced from reference TRBV9 and TRBJ2-7, is DSGVTQTPKHLITATGQRVTLRCSPRSGDLSVYWYQQSLDQGLQFLIQYYNGEERAKGNILERFSAQQFPDLHSELNLSSLELGDSALYFCASSVDGRIGEDYEQYFGPGTRLTVT.